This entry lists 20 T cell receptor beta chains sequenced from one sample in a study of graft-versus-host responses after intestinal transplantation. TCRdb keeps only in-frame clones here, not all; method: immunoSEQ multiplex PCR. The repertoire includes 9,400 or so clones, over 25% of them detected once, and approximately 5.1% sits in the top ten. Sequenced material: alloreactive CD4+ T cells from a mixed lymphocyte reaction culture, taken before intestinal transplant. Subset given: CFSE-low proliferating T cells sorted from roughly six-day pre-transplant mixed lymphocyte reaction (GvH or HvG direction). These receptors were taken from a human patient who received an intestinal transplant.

CDR3 bases: TGTGCCAGCTCACCCCGGAACGCGGACAATCAGCCCCAGCATTTT. Its protein is CASSPRNADNQPQHF. V is TRBV18 and J is TRBJ1-5; D is undetermined. Per germline, CDR1 KGHSH and CDR2 LQKENI. V was pared by 3 bases and J by 3 bases, with 12 bases between. This CDR3 is built from 15 residues.

DNA for the CDR3: TGTGCCAGCAGCTTTAGACAGGGGGCAACAGATACGCAGTATTTT. Its translation: CASSFRQGATDTQYF. The chain links TRBV7-9 to TRBJ2-3; TRBD1 agrees at 10 bases. The CDR3 extends over 15 amino acids. V lost 3 bases and J lost 3; bases outside the gene matches: 3. Germline V gives CDR1 SEHNR, CDR2 FQNEAQ (reference sequence).

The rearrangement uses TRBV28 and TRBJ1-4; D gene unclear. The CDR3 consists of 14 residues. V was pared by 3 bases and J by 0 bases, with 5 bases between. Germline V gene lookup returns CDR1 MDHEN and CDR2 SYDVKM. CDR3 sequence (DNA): TGTGCCAGCAGTTTTACTGCAACTAATGAAAAACTGTTTTTT. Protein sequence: CASSFTATNEKLFF.

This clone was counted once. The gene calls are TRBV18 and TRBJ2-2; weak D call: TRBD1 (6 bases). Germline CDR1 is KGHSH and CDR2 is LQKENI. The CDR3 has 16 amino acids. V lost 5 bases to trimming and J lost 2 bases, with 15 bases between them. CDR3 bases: TGTGCCAGCTCATATGCCGGGACAATTAACACCGGGGAGCTGTTTTTT. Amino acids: CASSYAGTINTGELFF.

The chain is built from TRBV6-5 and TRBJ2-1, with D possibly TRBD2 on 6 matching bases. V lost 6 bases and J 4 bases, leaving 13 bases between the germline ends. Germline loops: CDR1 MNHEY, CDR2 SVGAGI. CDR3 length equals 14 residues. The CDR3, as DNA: TGTGCCAGCAGCTCCCTGGGACTTTACAATGAGCAGTTCTTC. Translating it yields CASSSLGLYNEQFF.

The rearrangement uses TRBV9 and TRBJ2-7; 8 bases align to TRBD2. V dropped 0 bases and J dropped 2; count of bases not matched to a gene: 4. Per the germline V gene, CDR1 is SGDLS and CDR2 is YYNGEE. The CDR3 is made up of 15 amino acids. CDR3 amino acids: CASSVVIAGPYEQYF. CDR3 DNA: TGTGCCAGCAGCGTAGTTATAGCGGGACCCTACGAGCAGTACTTC.

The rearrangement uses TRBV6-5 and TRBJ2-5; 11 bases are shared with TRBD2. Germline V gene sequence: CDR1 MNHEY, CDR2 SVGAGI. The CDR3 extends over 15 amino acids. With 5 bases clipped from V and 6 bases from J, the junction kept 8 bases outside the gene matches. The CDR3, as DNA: TGTGCCAGCAGTCCTAGACTAGCGGGAATACAGACCCAGTACTTC. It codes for CASSPRLAGIQTQYF.

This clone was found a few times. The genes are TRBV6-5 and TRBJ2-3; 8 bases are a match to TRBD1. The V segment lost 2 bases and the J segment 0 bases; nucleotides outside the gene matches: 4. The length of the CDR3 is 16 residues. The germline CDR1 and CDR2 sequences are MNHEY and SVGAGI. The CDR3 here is CASSYGDRLSTDTQYF. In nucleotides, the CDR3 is TGTGCCAGCAGTTACGGGGACAGGCTTAGCACAGATACGCAGTATTTT.

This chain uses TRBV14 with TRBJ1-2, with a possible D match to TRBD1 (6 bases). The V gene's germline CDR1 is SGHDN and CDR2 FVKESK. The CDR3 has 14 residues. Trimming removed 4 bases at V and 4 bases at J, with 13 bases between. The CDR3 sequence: CASSPVTGSYGYTF. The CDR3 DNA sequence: TGTGCCAGCAGCCCCGTTACAGGGAGCTATGGCTACACCTTC.

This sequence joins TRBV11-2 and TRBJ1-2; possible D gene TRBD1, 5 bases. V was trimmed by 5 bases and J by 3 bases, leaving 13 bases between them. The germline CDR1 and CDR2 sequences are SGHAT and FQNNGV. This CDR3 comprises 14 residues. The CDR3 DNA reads TGTGCCAGCAGCCCACAACAGGCTTACTATGGCTACACCTTC. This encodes CASSPQQAYYGYTF.

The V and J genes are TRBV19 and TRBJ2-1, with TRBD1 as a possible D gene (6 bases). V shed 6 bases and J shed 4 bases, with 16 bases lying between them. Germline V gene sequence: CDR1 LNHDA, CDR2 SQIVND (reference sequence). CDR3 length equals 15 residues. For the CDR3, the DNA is TGTGCCAGTAGCAGGGGCGCTCCCCTATACAATGAGCAGTTCTTC. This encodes CASSRGAPLYNEQFF.

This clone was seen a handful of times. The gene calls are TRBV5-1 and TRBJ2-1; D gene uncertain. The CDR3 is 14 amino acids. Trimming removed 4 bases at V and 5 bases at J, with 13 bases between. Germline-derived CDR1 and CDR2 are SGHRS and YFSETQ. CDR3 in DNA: TGCGCCAGCAGCCGCCAGGTTGAGAACAATGAGCAGTTCTTC. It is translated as CASSRQVENNEQFF.

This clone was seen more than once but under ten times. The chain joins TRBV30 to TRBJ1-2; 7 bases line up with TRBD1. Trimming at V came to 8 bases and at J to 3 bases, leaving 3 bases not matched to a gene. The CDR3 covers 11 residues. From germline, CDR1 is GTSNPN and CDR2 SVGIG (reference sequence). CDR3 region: CARQGDYGYTF. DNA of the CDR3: TGTGCCCGACAGGGTGACTATGGCTACACCTTC.

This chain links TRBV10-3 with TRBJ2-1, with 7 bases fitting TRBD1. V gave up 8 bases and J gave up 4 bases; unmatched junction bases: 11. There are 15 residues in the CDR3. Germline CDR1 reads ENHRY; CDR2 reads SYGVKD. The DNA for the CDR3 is TGTGCCATCCTGGGACCGGGACAGCTATACAATGAGCAGTTCTTC. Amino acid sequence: CAILGPGQLYNEQFF.

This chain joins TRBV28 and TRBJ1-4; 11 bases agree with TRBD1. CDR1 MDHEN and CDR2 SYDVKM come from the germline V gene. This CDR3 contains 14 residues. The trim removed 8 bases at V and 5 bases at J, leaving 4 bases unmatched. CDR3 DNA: TGTGCCAGCGGATGGGACAGGGGGAATGAAAAACTGTTTTTT. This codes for CASGWDRGNEKLFF.

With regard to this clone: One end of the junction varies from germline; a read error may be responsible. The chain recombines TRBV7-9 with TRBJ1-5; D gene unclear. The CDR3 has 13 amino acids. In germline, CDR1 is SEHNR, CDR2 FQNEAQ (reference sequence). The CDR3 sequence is CASSLLGDQPQHF. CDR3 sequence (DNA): TGTGCCAGCAGCTTATTGGGCGATCAACCCCAGCATTTT. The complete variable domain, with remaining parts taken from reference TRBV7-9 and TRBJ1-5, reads DTGVSQNPRHKITKRGQNVTFRCDPISEHNRLYWYRQTLGQGPEFLTYFQNEAQLEKSRLLSDRFSAERPKGSFSTLEIQRTEQGDSAMYLCASSLLGDQPQHFGDGTRLSIL.

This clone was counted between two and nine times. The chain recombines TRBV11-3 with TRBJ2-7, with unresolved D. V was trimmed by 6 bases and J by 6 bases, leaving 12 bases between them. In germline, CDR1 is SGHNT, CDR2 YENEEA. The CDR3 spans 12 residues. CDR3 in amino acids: CASSYTFGEQYF. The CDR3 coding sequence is TGTGCCAGCAGTTATACTTTTGGCGAGCAGTACTTC.

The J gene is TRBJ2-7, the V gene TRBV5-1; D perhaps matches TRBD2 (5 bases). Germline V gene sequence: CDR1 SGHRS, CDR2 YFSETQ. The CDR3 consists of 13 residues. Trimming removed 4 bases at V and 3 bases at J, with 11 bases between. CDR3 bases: TGCGCCAGCAGCAGCGGAGGCCACTACGAGCAGTACTTC. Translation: CASSSGGHYEQYF.

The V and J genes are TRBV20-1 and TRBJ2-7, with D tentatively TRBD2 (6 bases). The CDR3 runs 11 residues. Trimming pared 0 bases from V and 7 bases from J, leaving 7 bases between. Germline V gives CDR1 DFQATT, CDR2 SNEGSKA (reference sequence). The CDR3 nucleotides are TGCAGTGCTAGAGATGGGAGGGAGCAGTACTTC. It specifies CSARDGREQYF.

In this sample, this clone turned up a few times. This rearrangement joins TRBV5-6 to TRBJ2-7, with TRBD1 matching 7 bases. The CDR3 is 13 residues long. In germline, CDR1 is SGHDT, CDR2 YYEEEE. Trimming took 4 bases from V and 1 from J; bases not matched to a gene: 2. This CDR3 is CASSRDRSYEQYF. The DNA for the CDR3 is TGTGCCAGCAGCCGGGACAGATCCTACGAGCAGTACTTC.